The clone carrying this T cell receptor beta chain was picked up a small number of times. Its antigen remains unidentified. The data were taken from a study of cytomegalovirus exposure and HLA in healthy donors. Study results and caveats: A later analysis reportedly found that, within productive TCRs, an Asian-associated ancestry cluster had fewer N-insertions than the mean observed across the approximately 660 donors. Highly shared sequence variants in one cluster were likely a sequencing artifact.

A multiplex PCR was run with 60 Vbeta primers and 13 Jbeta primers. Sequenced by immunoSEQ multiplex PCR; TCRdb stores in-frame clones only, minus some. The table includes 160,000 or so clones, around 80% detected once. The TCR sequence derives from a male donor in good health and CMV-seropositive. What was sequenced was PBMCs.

CDR3 DNA sequence: TGTGCCAGCAGCGACCCGGGACAGTCAAAAACTTTCTTT. Its protein product is CASSDPGQSKTFF. The chain recombines TRBV4-2 with TRBJ1-1, with 7 bases lining up with TRBD1. Germline V gene data show CDR1 as LGHNA and CDR2 as YNFKEQ. Trimming at V came to 5 bases and at J to 12 bases, leaving 12 bases not matched to a gene. CDR3 length equals 13 residues.